This T cell receptor beta chain was identified during a study of tumor and adjacent non-tumor tissue in lung cancer. Study-wide background: Histology: 12 adenocarcinoma, a couple of squamous cell carcinoma, 1 small cell lung cancer. Aged about 31 to 80 years, patients included roughly ten men and a few women with stage I to III disease. Overall study findings and caveats: Tumor repertoires had a smaller top 100 clone share than normal lung.

The template was RNA from unsorted bulk tissue. More than 3 cm separated this lung sample from the edge of the tumor. The CDR3 consists of 17 residues. Trimming took 5 bases from V and 1 from J, leaving 21 bases between them. The germline V gene has CDR1 SGHAT and CDR2 FQDESV (reference sequence). The library came from three nested PCR rounds adapted from ARM-PCR protocols. TCRdb re-analysed the multiplex PCR reads in MiXCR, keeping a single row per CDR3 protein. The data contain some 100,000 distinct CDR3 sequences, about 64% of them singletons. About this clonotype itself: Its antigen is unidentified.

Sample: distant non-tumor lung tissue. This receptor was obtained from a man between 60 and 70 years old with non-small cell lung cancer. This chain links TRBV11-1 with TRBJ2-7; D is unclear. The CDR3 protein is CASSPRPGRSGSYEQYF. CDR3 DNA: TGTGCCAGCAGCCCCCGTCCGGGCCGATCCGGATCCTACGAGCAGTACTTC.